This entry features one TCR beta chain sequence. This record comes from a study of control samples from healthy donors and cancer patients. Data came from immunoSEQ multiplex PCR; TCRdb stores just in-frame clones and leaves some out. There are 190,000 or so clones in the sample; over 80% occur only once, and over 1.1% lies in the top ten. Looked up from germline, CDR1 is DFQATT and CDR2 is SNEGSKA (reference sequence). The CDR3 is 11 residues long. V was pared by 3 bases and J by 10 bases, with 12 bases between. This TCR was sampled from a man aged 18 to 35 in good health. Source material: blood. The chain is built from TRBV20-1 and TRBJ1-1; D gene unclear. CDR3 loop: CSASSSMGAFF. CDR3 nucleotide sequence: TGCAGTGCTAGTTCCTCCATGGGAGCTTTCTTT.